The 20 T cell receptor beta chains reported below all come from one sample, sequenced in a study of tumor-infiltrating lymphocytes in localized non-small cell lung cancer. Profiling relied on immunoSEQ multiplex PCR, and the TCRdb table lists in-frame clones only, not all of them. The table lists about 7,100 clones, around 77% of them singletons. Sequenced: uninvolved lung tissue not adjacent to the tumor. The source of these receptors is a human donor with non-small cell lung cancer.

The chain carries TRBV28 and TRBJ2-1; tentative D call: TRBD2 (5 bases). From germline, CDR1 is MDHEN and CDR2 SYDVKM. The CDR3 runs to 15 residues. The V end lost 3 bases, the J end lost 9 bases, and 18 bases lay between the germline ends. DNA of the CDR3: TGTGCCAGCAGTTTTTCTAGCACAACACGGGGTGAGCAGTTCTTC. It is translated as CASSFSSTTRGEQFF.

The rearrangement joins TRBV28 to TRBJ2-4, with 7 bases aligning to TRBD1. There are 13 residues in the CDR3. Trimming at V came to 5 bases and at J to 9 bases, leaving 7 bases not matched to a gene. Germline CDR1 reads MDHEN; CDR2 reads SYDVKM. The CDR3, as DNA: TGTGCCAGCAGTAATACAGGGGTGGCCATTCAGTACTTC. Translating gives CASSNTGVAIQYF.

In its sample, this clone was seen once. The rearrangement uses TRBV5-6 and TRBJ2-2, with 10 bases identical to TRBD2. The V gene's germline CDR1 is SGHDT and CDR2 YYEEEE. This CDR3 contains 18 residues. Trimming took 3 bases from V and 7 from J; bases not matched to a gene: 15. The CDR3 loop reads CASSSLGLAERYSGELFF. CDR3 nucleotide sequence: TGTGCCAGCAGCTCTCTCGGACTAGCGGAGAGATATAGCGGGGAGCTGTTTTTT.

The gene calls are TRBV5-1 and TRBJ1-1; D is undetermined. With 0 bases removed from V and 5 bases from J, the gap between germline ends came to 11 bases. The CDR3 spans 14 residues. The V gene's germline CDR1 is SGHRS and CDR2 YFSETQ. The CDR3 protein is CASSLDAPGTEAFF. The CDR3 region has the DNA TGCGCCAGCAGCTTGGACGCCCCGGGGACTGAAGCTTTCTTT.

By proportion, this clone is medium-sized. The chain carries TRBV5-4 and TRBJ1-2; D perhaps matches TRBD1 (6 bases). V shed 2 bases and J shed 6 bases, with 11 bases lying between them. Germline CDR1 and CDR2: SGHNT and YYREEE (reference sequence). CDR3 length: 13 residues. The CDR3 DNA is TGTGCCAGCAGCTTATGGACAGCAGATGGCTACACCTTC. As protein: CASSLWTADGYTF. The variable domain in full, with the rest retrieved from reference TRBV5-4 and TRBJ1-2, is ETGVTQSPTHLIKTRGQQVTLRCSSQSGHNTVSWYQQALGQGPQFIFQYYREEENGRGNFPPRFSGLQFPNYSSELNVNALELDDSALYLCASSLWTADGYTFGSGTRLTVV.

The chain carries TRBV28 and TRBJ1-1, with no clear D. The V end was cut by 4 bases, the J end by 5 bases, with 14 bases between. The CDR3 loop spans 14 amino acids. Germline CDR1 reads MDHEN; CDR2 reads SYDVKM. The CDR3 here is CASSSPSIGTEAFF. The CDR3, as DNA: TGTGCCAGCAGTTCTCCTTCTATCGGGACTGAAGCTTTCTTT.

This clone was observed a single time. This rearrangement joins TRBV20-1 to TRBJ2-7, with TRBD1 identical over 8 bases. Germline V lookup: CDR1 DFQATT, CDR2 SNEGSKA (reference sequence). The CDR3 has 11 residues. V dropped 6 bases and J dropped 5; count of bases not matched to a gene: 3. The CDR3 DNA is TGCAGTGCCTCAGGGGGCAACGAGCAGTACTTC. This codes for CSASGGNEQYF.

The genes are TRBV5-1 and TRBJ2-3, with D perhaps TRBD2 (5 bases). The germline V gene encodes CDR1 SGHRS and CDR2 YFSETQ. Deletions cut 4 bases from V and 7 bases from J, with 16 bases between. The CDR3 covers 14 residues. CDR3: CASSPGLGSNTQYF. As DNA, the CDR3 is TGCGCCAGCAGCCCCGGGCTTGGGAGTAATACGCAGTATTTT.

The count of this clone is one. The chain employs TRBV30 and TRBJ2-5; D remains unclear. Germline V gene lookup returns CDR1 GTSNPN and CDR2 SVGIG (reference sequence). The CDR3 spans 13 residues. The ends were cut back, 5 bases at V and 8 bases at J, with 18 bases in the middle. The CDR3 reads CAWAGRVIGTQYF. DNA of the CDR3: TGTGCCTGGGCCGGACGGGTGATTGGAACCCAGTACTTC. Drawing the rest from reference TRBV30 and TRBJ2-5, the complete variable domain is SQTIHQWPATLVQPVGSPLSLECTVEGTSNPNLYWYRQAAGRGLQLLFYSVGIGQISSEVPQNLSASRPQDRQFILSSKKLLLSDSGFYLCAWAGRVIGTQYFGPGTRLLVL.

The chain links TRBV7-2 to TRBJ2-7; D is unresolved. V lost 5 bases to trimming and J lost 0 bases, with 17 bases between them. The CDR3 consists of 16 residues. Germline lookup yields CDR1 SGHTA and CDR2 FQGNSA. This CDR3 is CASSLTPYADSYEQYF. Here the CDR3 DNA reads TGTGCCAGCAGCCTAACCCCCTATGCGGACTCCTACGAGCAGTACTTC. Complete variable domain (other parts from reference TRBV7-2 and TRBJ2-7): GAGVSQSPSNKVTEKGKDVELRCDPISGHTALYWYRQSLGQGLEFLIYFQGNSAPDKSGLPSDRFSAERTGGSVSTLTIQRTQQEDSAVYLCASSLTPYADSYEQYFGPGTRLTVT.

The chain employs TRBV28 and TRBJ2-5, with D tentatively TRBD2 (7 bases). The CDR3 consists of 13 residues. Per germline, CDR1 MDHEN and CDR2 SYDVKM. V shed 7 bases and J shed 3 bases, with 12 bases lying between them. The DNA for the CDR3 is TGTGCCAGCATTAAGGGGGGGAAAGAGACCCAGTACTTC. This translates into CASIKGGKETQYF.

The J gene is TRBJ2-5, the V gene TRBV10-3; 7 nucleotides match TRBD2. This CDR3 contains 14 residues. With V trimmed by 4 bases and J by 5 bases, 7 bases remained unmatched. Germline CDR1 reads ENHRY; CDR2 reads SYGVKD. The chain's CDR3 is CAISVTNGGETQYF. The CDR3 nucleotides read TGTGCCATCAGTGTGACTAACGGGGGGGAGACCCAGTACTTC.

The V call is TRBV7-2, the J call TRBJ2-7, with TRBD2 matching 8 bases. Germline V lookup: CDR1 SGHTA, CDR2 FQGNSA. Unmatched junction bases numbered 5, after V lost 4 bases and J lost 6 bases. This CDR3 spans 13 amino acids. This chain's CDR3 is CASSSRGGSEQYF. Here the CDR3 DNA reads TGTGCCAGCAGCTCACGCGGGGGGTCCGAGCAGTACTTC.

The chain recombines TRBV28 with TRBJ1-5; a possible D gene is TRBD1 (6 bases). The V end lost 3 bases, the J end lost 0 bases, and 21 bases lay between the germline ends. Germline CDR1 MDHEN, CDR2 SYDVKM. CDR3 length equals 19 residues. The CDR3 is CASSLGGKGKRYSNQPQHF. The CDR3 nucleotides are TGTGCCAGCAGTTTGGGGGGCAAGGGGAAGAGATATAGCAATCAGCCCCAGCATTTT.

This clone was counted a single time. The V gene is TRBV19, the J gene TRBJ1-1, with 7 nucleotides matching TRBD1. CDR1 and CDR2 from the germline V gene are LNHDA and SQIVND (reference sequence). This CDR3 region has 15 residues. Trimming at V came to 5 bases and at J to 4 bases, leaving 10 bases not matched to a gene. CDR3 coding DNA: TGTGCCAGTAGTCCCCCAGGGGGAGTTGGCACTGAAGCTTTCTTT. Protein product: CASSPPGGVGTEAFF.

The chain employs TRBV7-2 and TRBJ2-1, with TRBD2 identical over 10 bases. Germline lookup yields CDR1 SGHTA and CDR2 FQGNSA. This CDR3 region has 15 residues. V was pared by 3 bases and J by 4 bases, with 3 bases of the junction left unmatched. CDR3 nucleotides: TGTGCCAGCAGCTTGGGTAGCGGGGGGTACAATGAGCAGTTCTTC. Amino acids: CASSLGSGGYNEQFF.

V is TRBV7-2 and J is TRBJ2-7, with 8 bases lining up with TRBD2. Per germline, CDR1 SGHTA and CDR2 FQGNSA. CDR3 size: 14 residues. V shed 2 bases and J 3 bases; nucleotides not matched to a gene: 3. The CDR3 sequence: CASSLSLADYEQYF. In nucleotides, the CDR3 is TGTGCCAGCAGCTTATCACTAGCGGACTACGAGCAGTACTTC.

The J gene is TRBJ2-3, the V gene TRBV4-2; TRBD2 is a possible D gene (7 bases). The germline V gene has CDR1 LGHNA and CDR2 YNFKEQ. The V end lost 4 bases, the J end lost 2 bases, and 13 bases lay between the germline ends. This CDR3 contains 15 residues. The CDR3 sequence: CASSLRGGATDTQYF. In nucleotides, the CDR3 is TGTGCCAGCAGCCTCCGTGGGGGGGCCACAGATACGCAGTATTTT.

This clone is medium-sized by share. The chain recombines TRBV7-9 with TRBJ2-7, with 10 bases identical to TRBD1. V trimming: 4 bases; J trimming: 6 bases; junction bases outside the gene matches: 6. This CDR3 has 14 amino acids. Germline V gives CDR1 SEHNR, CDR2 FQNEAQ (reference sequence). Here the CDR3 reads CASSSGQGIPEQYF. The CDR3 bases are TGTGCCAGCAGCTCGGGACAGGGGATCCCCGAGCAGTACTTC.

V is TRBV2 and J is TRBJ2-3; no clear D. The CDR3 sequence is 13 residues long. V gave up 4 bases and J gave up 0 bases, with 5 bases separating them. Germline V CDR1 and CDR2: SNHLY, FYNNEI. The CDR3 DNA is TGTGCCAGCAGTGCTGGTAGCACAGATACGCAGTATTTT. Translating gives CASSAGSTDTQYF.